This T cell receptor (beta chain) was captured by sequencing in a study of shared clonotypes between healthy human individuals. Notes on the study in general: Among the subsets, naive ones generally showed larger estimated richness than memory ones.

Germline CDR1 is KGHSH and CDR2 is LQKENI. This CDR3 is built from 14 residues. V lost 3 bases, J lost 3 bases, and 12 bases lay in between. This clone has only one observation. Antigen unknown. Other DNA sequences in this specimen translate into the identical CDR3. Naive CD45RA+ and memory CD45RA-negative subsets were split from CD4+ cells. Produced via immunoSEQ multiplex PCR; TCRdb's table is partial and in-frame only. The sample shows 1 million to 1.2 million clones, about 72% of them seen only once. Sequenced sample: memory CD4+ T cells from PBMCs. Subset noted: CD45RA-negative fraction. This TCR was sampled from a young man in good health. Some clones in this sample may be carry-over from other donors' samples. V usage is TRBV18 and J usage is TRBJ2-7, with D perhaps TRBD2 (7 bases). CDR3 in amino acids: CASSPGGGGYEQYF. The DNA of the CDR3 is TGTGCCAGCTCACCCGGGGGAGGGGGCTACGAGCAGTACTTC.